This entry concerns a single TCR beta chain. This entry comes from a study of blood T cell repertoires in COVID-19. Whole-study context: Sites across the United States, Italy and Spain contributed samples from acute and convalescent COVID-19. In each case, the material was cDNA or gDNA derived from T cells, B-cell-depleted T cells, or PBMCs.

Germline loops: CDR1 GTSNPN, CDR2 SVGIG (reference sequence). V gave up 1 base and J gave up 2 bases, with 19 bases separating them. CDR3 size: 17 residues. In the original analysis: Estimates of nucleated cell counts were drawn from the amplification of reference gene primers. Sequenced by immunoSEQ multiplex PCR; TCRdb stores in-frame clones only, minus some. V and J calls and clone size are copied from that table; D and trimming were computed from the DNA. The data contain more than 65,000 clones, 60% to 75% of them singletons. The sequenced material came from peripheral blood. The chain joins TRBV30 to TRBJ2-3; D may be TRBD2 (6 bases). This sequence originates from a woman in her 70s with acute or convalescent COVID-19. The CDR3 bases are TGTGCCTGGAGTGCGAAACTGGGGGGACCTCACACAGATACGCAGTATTTT. This translates into CAWSAKLGGPHTDTQYF.